This T cell receptor beta chain emerged from a study of T-cell reconstitution after alpha-beta-depleted transplantation in children. Preparing the TCRbeta library involved the use of unique molecular identifiers. TCRdb ran MiXCR on the PCR reads and lists one entry per CDR3 protein. This table has 190,000 or so distinct CDR3 sequences, around 6.8% appearing once. CDR3 length equals 14 residues. Germline V gene data show CDR1 as SGHDT and CDR2 as YYEEEE. Trimming took 0 bases from V and 5 from J, leaving 11 bases between them. The receptor comes from a human donor who donated a stem cell graft to a child with Wiskott-Aldrich syndrome. Sample: PBMCs from the stem cell graft donor, taken from the stem cell graft. This chain links TRBV5-6 with TRBJ2-5, with D maybe TRBD2 (6 bases). The CDR3 nucleotides read TGTGCCAGCAGCTTGGCCGGAGGGATGGAGACCCAGTACTTC. Residues: CASSLAGGMETQYF.